This T cell receptor beta chain was identified in a study of shared clonotypes between healthy human individuals. General study findings and limits: Naive CD4 clonotype sharing across a handful of donors was about 5%. Naive subsets, compared against memory subsets, generally had larger estimated richness values. Only blood underwent sampling, and tissue repertoires likely differ.

Researchers ran the assay at a deep level. TCRdb keeps only in-frame clones here, not all; method: immunoSEQ multiplex PCR. Among around 600,000 clones listed, 95% to 98% were seen once. The CDR3 contains 16 residues. With 3 bases clipped from V and 3 bases from J, the junction kept 11 bases outside the gene matches. Germline CDR1 is SGHRS and CDR2 is YFSETQ. As for this clone: Its matching antigen is unknown.

The genes are TRBV5-1 and TRBJ2-7, with 8 bases aligning to TRBD1. This receptor was taken from a woman in her thirties in good health. The sample was naive CD4+ T cells sorted from blood. Subset: CD45RA+ positively selected. The CDR3 is CASSSGRDRILYEQYF. The CDR3 DNA reads TGCGCCAGCAGCTCGGGCCGGGACAGGATCCTCTACGAGCAGTACTTC.